This TCR beta chain was profiled in a study of cytomegalovirus exposure and HLA in healthy donors. Regarding the study as a whole: Later analysis indicated greater clonal expansion among HLA-associated TCR beta chains than among equally common other chains. About 87% or about 30% of the time was how often most TCR beta V segments were productive, according to an earlier analysis. In a later analysis, a missense DCLRE1C variant was linked to TCR beta V- and J-gene trimming. Many donors carried some public TCRs, although rarity characterized most TCR sequences.

This clone was counted only a few times. The target antigen is unknown. The PCR made use of 60 Vbeta and 13 Jbeta primers. Measured with immunoSEQ multiplex PCR; TCRdb has only the in-frame clones, and not every one. The sample holds about 170,000 clones, around 82% seen once. The CDR3 length is 15 residues. V shed 3 bases and J 7 bases; nucleotides not matched to a gene: 12. Germline V gives CDR1 SGHKS, CDR2 YYEKEE (reference sequence). The sequenced sample was PBMCs. This TCR derives from a woman aged 50 to 60 in good health and CMV-seropositive. The chain recombines TRBV5-5 with TRBJ2-7, with 8 nucleotides matching TRBD1. CDR3 DNA sequence: TGTGCCAGCAGCTCGGCCGGGACAGGCACTAGTGAGCAGTACTTC. This gives the protein CASSSAGTGTSEQYF.